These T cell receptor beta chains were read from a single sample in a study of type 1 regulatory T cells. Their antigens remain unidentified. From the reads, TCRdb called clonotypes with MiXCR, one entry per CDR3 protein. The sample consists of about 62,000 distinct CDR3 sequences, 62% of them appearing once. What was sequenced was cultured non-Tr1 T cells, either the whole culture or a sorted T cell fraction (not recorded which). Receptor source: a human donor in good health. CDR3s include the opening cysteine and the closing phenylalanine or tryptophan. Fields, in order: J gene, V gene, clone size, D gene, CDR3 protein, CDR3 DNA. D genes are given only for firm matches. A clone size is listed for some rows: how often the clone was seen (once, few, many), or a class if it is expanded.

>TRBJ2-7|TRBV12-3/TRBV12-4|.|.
CASRTGRNEQYF
TGTGCCAGCAGAACCGGTCGGAACGAGCAGTACTTC
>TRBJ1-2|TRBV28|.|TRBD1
CASSPGQSYGYTF
TGTGCCAGCAGTCCGGGACAGAGCTATGGCTACACCTTC
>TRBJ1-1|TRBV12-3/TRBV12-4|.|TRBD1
CASSLGDRVGTEAFF
TGTGCCAGCAGTTTAGGGGACAGGGTAGGCACTGAAGCTTTCTTT
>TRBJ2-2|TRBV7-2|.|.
CAKRAGTNTGELFF
TGTGCCAAACGAGCAGGGACGAACACCGGGGAGCTGTTTTTT
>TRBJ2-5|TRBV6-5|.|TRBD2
CASSTVLWGGGTQYF
TGTGCCAGCAGTACCGTATTGTGGGGCGGGGGGACCCAGTACTTC
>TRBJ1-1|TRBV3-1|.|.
CASSQARPAGGTEAFF
TGTGCCAGCAGCCAAGCCCGGCCCGCCGGGGGCACTGAAGCTTTCTTT
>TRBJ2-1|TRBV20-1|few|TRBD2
CSADLAGPYNEQFF
TGCAGTGCAGACCTAGCGGGACCCTACAATGAGCAGTTCTTC
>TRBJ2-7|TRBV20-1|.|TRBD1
CSARDRVTGGVSEQYF
TGCAGTGCTAGAGATCGTGTGACAGGGGGTGTTAGCGAGCAGTACTTC
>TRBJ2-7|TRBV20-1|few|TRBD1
CSAPGQGGVNEQYF
TGCAGTGCCCCCGGACAGGGAGGTGTCAACGAGCAGTACTTC
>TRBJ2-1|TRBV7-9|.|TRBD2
CASSLALAGYNEQFF
TGTGCCAGCAGCTTGGCACTAGCGGGCTACAATGAGCAGTTCTTC
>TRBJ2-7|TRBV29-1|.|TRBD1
CSVGDRLYEQYF
TGCAGCGTTGGGGACAGGCTTTACGAGCAGTACTTC
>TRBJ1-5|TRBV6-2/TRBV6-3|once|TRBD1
CASSYSDRQPQHF
TGTGCCAGCAGTTATTCGGACAGGCAGCCCCAGCATTTT
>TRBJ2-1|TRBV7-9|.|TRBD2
CASSSKGSATSGYNEQFF
TGTGCCAGCAGCTCGAAGGGGAGCGCGACTAGCGGTTACAATGAGCAGTTCTTC
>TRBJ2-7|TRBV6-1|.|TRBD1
CASRPGQASYEQYF
TGTGCCAGCAGGCCGGGACAGGCTTCCTACGAGCAGTACTTC
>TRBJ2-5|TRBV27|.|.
CASSFARGTGEETQYF
TGTGCCAGCAGTTTCGCCAGGGGGACTGGAGAAGAGACCCAGTACTTC
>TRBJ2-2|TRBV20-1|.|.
CSAARTDANTGELFF
TGCAGTGCCGCCAGGACAGACGCGAACACCGGGGAGCTGTTTTTT
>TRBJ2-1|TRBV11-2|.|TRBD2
CASSTLTSGRAIEQFF
TGTGCCAGCAGCACCCTTACTAGCGGGAGGGCCATTGAGCAGTTCTTC
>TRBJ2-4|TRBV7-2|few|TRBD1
CASRLDRAAKNIQYF
TGTGCCAGCAGACTGGACAGGGCTGCCAAAAACATTCAGTACTTC
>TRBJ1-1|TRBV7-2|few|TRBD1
CASRPAPGTANTEAFF
TGTGCCAGCAGACCCGCCCCGGGGACAGCGAACACTGAAGCTTTCTTT
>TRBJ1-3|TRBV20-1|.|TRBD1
CSARPQPGGSGNTIYF
TGCAGTGCTAGACCTCAACCAGGGGGGAGTGGAAACACCATATATTTT
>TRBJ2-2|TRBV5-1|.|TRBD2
CASTPRASGDTGELFF
TGCGCCAGCACTCCTCGGGCTAGCGGGGACACCGGGGAGCTGTTTTTT
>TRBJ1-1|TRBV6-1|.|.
CASSALAAGNTEAFF
TGTGCCAGCAGTGCCCTGGCGGCAGGGAACACTGAAGCTTTCTTT
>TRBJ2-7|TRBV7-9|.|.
CASGTESSGGQYF
TGTGCCAGCGGGACAGAATCCTCGGGGGGGCAGTACTTC